Presented here are 17 T cell receptor beta chains from one specimen sequenced in a study of preoperative IRX-2 immunotherapy in early breast cancer. The table came from immunoSEQ multiplex PCR; TCRdb's copy has only in-frame clones and leaves some out. The data hold about 19,000 clones, with around four fifths observed a single time. The treatment: preoperative locoregional IRX-2 cytokine immunotherapy. The sample here was lymph node tissue, taken after IRX-2 immunotherapy. The origin of the receptors is a human donor with breast cancer.

V gene TRBV18 combines with J gene TRBJ1-2, with 7 bases identical to TRBD1. CDR1 KGHSH and CDR2 LQKENI come from the germline V gene. J lost 3 bases, V lost 3 bases, and 4 bases had no gene match. The CDR3 sequence is 14 residues long. CDR3 amino acids: CASSPQGDDYGYTF. DNA of the CDR3: TGTGCCAGCTCACCCCAGGGGGATGACTATGGCTACACCTTC.

This chain connects TRBV12-5 to TRBJ2-1; 9 bases are a match to TRBD2. Per the germline V gene, CDR1 is LGHNT and CDR2 is FRNRAP. This CDR3 is built from 16 residues. The CDR3 here is CAWGGRAGGSYNEQFF. The CDR3 coding sequence is TGTGCCTGGGGAGGGAGAGCGGGGGGCTCCTACAATGAGCAGTTCTTC.

The chain joins TRBV11-3 to TRBJ2-7; 10 bases map to TRBD2. The CDR3 is 17 amino acids. V trimming: 3 bases; J trimming: 4 bases; junction bases outside the gene matches: 12. CDR1 is SGHNT and CDR2 is YENEEA in the germline V gene. CDR3 in amino acids: CASSFETPSGRRYEQYF. CDR3 sequence (DNA): TGTGCCAGCAGCTTTGAAACCCCTAGCGGGAGAAGATACGAGCAGTACTTC.

This clone was recorded once. The read terminates 1 residue ahead of where the CDR3 ends, so the germline J gene completes it. This chain uses TRBV10-3 with TRBJ2-3, with 10 bases fitting TRBD1. The germline CDR1 and CDR2 sequences are ENHRY and SYGVKD. With 0 bases clipped from V and 0 bases from J, the junction kept 3 bases outside the gene matches. There are 17 residues in the CDR3. The CDR3 is CAISESAGQGSTDTQYF. The DNA read from the CDR3 is TGTGCCATCAGTGAGTCGGCGGGACAGGGGAGCACAGATACGCAGTAT.

This chain connects TRBV28 to TRBJ2-7, with 9 bases matching TRBD1. Per germline, CDR1 MDHEN and CDR2 SYDVKM. The CDR3 length is 15 residues. V was pared by 6 bases and J by 3 bases, with 9 bases of the junction left unmatched. This CDR3 is CASRGQGTAGYEQYF. The CDR3 nucleotides are TGTGCCAGCAGAGGACAGGGGACCGCAGGCTACGAGCAGTACTTC.

V is TRBV19 and J is TRBJ2-2, with D perhaps TRBD1 (5 bases). In germline, CDR1 is LNHDA, CDR2 SQIVND (reference sequence). Between the trimmed V and J ends, which lost 7 bases and 1 base, there was a span of 10 bases. This CDR3 is 14 amino acids long. DNA for the CDR3: TGTGCCAGTATTCACGGACAGAACACCGGGGAGCTGTTTTTT. Its protein product is CASIHGQNTGELFF.

The chain employs TRBV29-1 and TRBJ2-3, with no clear D. The ends were cut back, 5 bases at V and 4 bases at J, with 10 bases in the middle. The CDR3 has 12 amino acids. The germline gives CDR1 SQVTM, CDR2 ANQGSEA. This chain's CDR3 is CSVLRVADTQYF. CDR3 nucleotides: TGCAGCGTTCTAAGGGTAGCAGATACGCAGTATTTT.

V usage is TRBV11-3 and J usage is TRBJ1-3; D remains unclear. Deletions cut 5 bases from V and 0 bases from J, with 11 bases between. CDR1 SGHNT and CDR2 YENEEA come from the germline V gene. The CDR3 loop spans 15 amino acids. The DNA of the CDR3 is TGTGCCAGCAGCGCTCCAGCCTACTCTGGAAACACCATATATTTT. It specifies CASSAPAYSGNTIYF.

This chain links TRBV19 with TRBJ1-6, with TRBD1 matching 9 bases. The V gene's germline CDR1 is LNHDA and CDR2 SQIVND (reference sequence). The CDR3 extends over 16 amino acids. V was pared by 1 base and J by 6 bases, with 4 bases of the junction left unmatched. Written as DNA, the CDR3 is TGTGCCAGTAGTATAGGGACAGGGGCGATTAATTCACCCCTCCACTTT. Amino acid sequence: CASSIGTGAINSPLHF. Using reference TRBV19 and TRBJ1-6 for the parts outside the CDR3, the full variable domain is DGGITQSPKYLFRKEGQNVTLSCEQNLNHDAMYWYRQDPGQGLRLIYYSQIVNDFQKGDIAEGYSVSREKKESFPLTVTSAQKNPTAFYLCASSIGTGAINSPLHFGNGTRLTVT.

This sequence joins TRBV12-2 and TRBJ2-7; the DNA was not compared with TRBD1, the D call given in the table. TRBV12-2 is listed as a pseudogene. The CDR3 loop spans 14 amino acids. As DNA, the CDR3 is TGTGCAAGTCGCTTAGAACAGGGGGGTGGTGAGCAGTACTTC. Amino acid sequence: CASRLEQGGGEQYF.

Comment on this clone: The germline gene is not matched at one end of the junction; a read error may be the cause. The CDR3: CASSLLGGVVHEQYF. CDR3 bases: TGTGCCAGCAGCTTACTTGGGGGAGTAGTCCACGAGCAGTACTTC. The rearrangement uses TRBV15 and TRBJ2-7; D might be TRBD1 or TRBD2, each matching 5 bases. The CDR3 is made up of 15 amino acids. CDR1 is LNHNV, CDR2 YYDKDF, per germline (reference sequence).

This clone was detected a few times. The chain is built from TRBV14 and TRBJ1-2, with 7 positions matching TRBD1. J gave up 8 bases and V 4 bases, and 7 bases lay outside the gene matches. Germline V gene data show CDR1 as SGHDN and CDR2 as FVKESK. The CDR3 runs to 13 residues. The CDR3 loop reads CASSPQGLGGYTF. As DNA, the CDR3 is TGTGCCAGCAGCCCACAGGGGCTTGGAGGCTACACCTTC.

This chain connects TRBV29-1 to TRBJ1-2, with D unclear. The CDR3 runs 15 residues. Between the trimmed V and J ends, which lost 7 bases and 1 base, there was a span of 19 bases. Germline CDR1 and CDR2: SQVTM and ANQGSEA. The CDR3 protein is CSDTNLDGVNYGYTF. The CDR3 region has the DNA TGCAGCGATACCAACCTAGACGGAGTTAACTATGGCTACACCTTC.

The chain couples TRBV7-7 to TRBJ1-1; TRBD1 matches at 12 bases. The CDR3 extends over 15 amino acids. Trimming took 4 bases from V and 1 from J; bases not matched to a gene: 1. Germline CDR1 is SSHAT and CDR2 is FNYEAQ (reference sequence). DNA for the CDR3: TGTGCCAGCAGCTGGGGACAGGGGGCGAACACTGAAGCTTTCTTT. Translation gives CASSWGQGANTEAFF.

This chain connects TRBV5-1 to TRBJ1-4; D is perhaps TRBD1 (6 bases). Germline V lookup: CDR1 SGHRS, CDR2 YFSETQ. V lost 0 bases and J 8 bases, leaving 11 bases between the germline ends. The CDR3 spans 14 residues. The CDR3 reads CASSLEHRAEKLFF. As DNA, the CDR3 is TGCGCCAGCAGCTTGGAGCACAGGGCAGAAAAACTGTTTTTT.

The chain joins TRBV10-3 to TRBJ2-6, with a tentative D call TRBD2 (5 bases). The length of the CDR3 is 18 residues. V shed 2 bases and J shed 1 base, with 15 bases lying between them. Germline V gene data show CDR1 as ENHRY and CDR2 as SYGVKD. In DNA form, the CDR3 reads TGTGCCATCAGTGAGGCTGAGAGGGCGGCTTCTGGGGCCAACGTCCTGACTTTC. This sequence encodes CAISEAERAASGANVLTF.

The chain uses TRBV2 and TRBJ1-2, with D tentatively TRBD1 (5 bases). The CDR3 length is 12 residues. V was clipped by 5 bases and J by 8 bases, with 12 bases between them. Germline V gene data show CDR1 as SNHLY and CDR2 as FYNNEI. CDR3 DNA sequence: TGTGCCAGCAGTCGGAGGGGTGACGGCTACACCTTC. Encoded protein: CASSRRGDGYTF.